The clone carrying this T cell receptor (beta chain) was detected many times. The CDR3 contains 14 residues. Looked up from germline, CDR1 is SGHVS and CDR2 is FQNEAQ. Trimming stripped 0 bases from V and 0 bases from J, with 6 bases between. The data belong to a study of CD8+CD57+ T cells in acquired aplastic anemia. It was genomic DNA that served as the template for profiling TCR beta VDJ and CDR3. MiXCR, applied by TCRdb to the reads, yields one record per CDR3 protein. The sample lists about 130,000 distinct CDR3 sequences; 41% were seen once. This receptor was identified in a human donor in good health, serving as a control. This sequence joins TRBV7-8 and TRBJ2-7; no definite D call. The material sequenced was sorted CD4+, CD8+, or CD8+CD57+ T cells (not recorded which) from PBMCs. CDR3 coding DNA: TGTGCCAGCAGCTTAGCAGGAAGCTCCTACGAGCAGTACTTC. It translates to CASSLAGSSYEQYF. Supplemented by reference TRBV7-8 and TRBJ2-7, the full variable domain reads GAGVSQSPRYKVAKRGQDVALRCDPISGHVSLFWYQQALGQGPEFLTYFQNEAQLDKSGLPSDRFFAERPEGSVSTLKIQRTQQEDSAVYLCASSLAGSSYEQYFGPGTRLTVT.